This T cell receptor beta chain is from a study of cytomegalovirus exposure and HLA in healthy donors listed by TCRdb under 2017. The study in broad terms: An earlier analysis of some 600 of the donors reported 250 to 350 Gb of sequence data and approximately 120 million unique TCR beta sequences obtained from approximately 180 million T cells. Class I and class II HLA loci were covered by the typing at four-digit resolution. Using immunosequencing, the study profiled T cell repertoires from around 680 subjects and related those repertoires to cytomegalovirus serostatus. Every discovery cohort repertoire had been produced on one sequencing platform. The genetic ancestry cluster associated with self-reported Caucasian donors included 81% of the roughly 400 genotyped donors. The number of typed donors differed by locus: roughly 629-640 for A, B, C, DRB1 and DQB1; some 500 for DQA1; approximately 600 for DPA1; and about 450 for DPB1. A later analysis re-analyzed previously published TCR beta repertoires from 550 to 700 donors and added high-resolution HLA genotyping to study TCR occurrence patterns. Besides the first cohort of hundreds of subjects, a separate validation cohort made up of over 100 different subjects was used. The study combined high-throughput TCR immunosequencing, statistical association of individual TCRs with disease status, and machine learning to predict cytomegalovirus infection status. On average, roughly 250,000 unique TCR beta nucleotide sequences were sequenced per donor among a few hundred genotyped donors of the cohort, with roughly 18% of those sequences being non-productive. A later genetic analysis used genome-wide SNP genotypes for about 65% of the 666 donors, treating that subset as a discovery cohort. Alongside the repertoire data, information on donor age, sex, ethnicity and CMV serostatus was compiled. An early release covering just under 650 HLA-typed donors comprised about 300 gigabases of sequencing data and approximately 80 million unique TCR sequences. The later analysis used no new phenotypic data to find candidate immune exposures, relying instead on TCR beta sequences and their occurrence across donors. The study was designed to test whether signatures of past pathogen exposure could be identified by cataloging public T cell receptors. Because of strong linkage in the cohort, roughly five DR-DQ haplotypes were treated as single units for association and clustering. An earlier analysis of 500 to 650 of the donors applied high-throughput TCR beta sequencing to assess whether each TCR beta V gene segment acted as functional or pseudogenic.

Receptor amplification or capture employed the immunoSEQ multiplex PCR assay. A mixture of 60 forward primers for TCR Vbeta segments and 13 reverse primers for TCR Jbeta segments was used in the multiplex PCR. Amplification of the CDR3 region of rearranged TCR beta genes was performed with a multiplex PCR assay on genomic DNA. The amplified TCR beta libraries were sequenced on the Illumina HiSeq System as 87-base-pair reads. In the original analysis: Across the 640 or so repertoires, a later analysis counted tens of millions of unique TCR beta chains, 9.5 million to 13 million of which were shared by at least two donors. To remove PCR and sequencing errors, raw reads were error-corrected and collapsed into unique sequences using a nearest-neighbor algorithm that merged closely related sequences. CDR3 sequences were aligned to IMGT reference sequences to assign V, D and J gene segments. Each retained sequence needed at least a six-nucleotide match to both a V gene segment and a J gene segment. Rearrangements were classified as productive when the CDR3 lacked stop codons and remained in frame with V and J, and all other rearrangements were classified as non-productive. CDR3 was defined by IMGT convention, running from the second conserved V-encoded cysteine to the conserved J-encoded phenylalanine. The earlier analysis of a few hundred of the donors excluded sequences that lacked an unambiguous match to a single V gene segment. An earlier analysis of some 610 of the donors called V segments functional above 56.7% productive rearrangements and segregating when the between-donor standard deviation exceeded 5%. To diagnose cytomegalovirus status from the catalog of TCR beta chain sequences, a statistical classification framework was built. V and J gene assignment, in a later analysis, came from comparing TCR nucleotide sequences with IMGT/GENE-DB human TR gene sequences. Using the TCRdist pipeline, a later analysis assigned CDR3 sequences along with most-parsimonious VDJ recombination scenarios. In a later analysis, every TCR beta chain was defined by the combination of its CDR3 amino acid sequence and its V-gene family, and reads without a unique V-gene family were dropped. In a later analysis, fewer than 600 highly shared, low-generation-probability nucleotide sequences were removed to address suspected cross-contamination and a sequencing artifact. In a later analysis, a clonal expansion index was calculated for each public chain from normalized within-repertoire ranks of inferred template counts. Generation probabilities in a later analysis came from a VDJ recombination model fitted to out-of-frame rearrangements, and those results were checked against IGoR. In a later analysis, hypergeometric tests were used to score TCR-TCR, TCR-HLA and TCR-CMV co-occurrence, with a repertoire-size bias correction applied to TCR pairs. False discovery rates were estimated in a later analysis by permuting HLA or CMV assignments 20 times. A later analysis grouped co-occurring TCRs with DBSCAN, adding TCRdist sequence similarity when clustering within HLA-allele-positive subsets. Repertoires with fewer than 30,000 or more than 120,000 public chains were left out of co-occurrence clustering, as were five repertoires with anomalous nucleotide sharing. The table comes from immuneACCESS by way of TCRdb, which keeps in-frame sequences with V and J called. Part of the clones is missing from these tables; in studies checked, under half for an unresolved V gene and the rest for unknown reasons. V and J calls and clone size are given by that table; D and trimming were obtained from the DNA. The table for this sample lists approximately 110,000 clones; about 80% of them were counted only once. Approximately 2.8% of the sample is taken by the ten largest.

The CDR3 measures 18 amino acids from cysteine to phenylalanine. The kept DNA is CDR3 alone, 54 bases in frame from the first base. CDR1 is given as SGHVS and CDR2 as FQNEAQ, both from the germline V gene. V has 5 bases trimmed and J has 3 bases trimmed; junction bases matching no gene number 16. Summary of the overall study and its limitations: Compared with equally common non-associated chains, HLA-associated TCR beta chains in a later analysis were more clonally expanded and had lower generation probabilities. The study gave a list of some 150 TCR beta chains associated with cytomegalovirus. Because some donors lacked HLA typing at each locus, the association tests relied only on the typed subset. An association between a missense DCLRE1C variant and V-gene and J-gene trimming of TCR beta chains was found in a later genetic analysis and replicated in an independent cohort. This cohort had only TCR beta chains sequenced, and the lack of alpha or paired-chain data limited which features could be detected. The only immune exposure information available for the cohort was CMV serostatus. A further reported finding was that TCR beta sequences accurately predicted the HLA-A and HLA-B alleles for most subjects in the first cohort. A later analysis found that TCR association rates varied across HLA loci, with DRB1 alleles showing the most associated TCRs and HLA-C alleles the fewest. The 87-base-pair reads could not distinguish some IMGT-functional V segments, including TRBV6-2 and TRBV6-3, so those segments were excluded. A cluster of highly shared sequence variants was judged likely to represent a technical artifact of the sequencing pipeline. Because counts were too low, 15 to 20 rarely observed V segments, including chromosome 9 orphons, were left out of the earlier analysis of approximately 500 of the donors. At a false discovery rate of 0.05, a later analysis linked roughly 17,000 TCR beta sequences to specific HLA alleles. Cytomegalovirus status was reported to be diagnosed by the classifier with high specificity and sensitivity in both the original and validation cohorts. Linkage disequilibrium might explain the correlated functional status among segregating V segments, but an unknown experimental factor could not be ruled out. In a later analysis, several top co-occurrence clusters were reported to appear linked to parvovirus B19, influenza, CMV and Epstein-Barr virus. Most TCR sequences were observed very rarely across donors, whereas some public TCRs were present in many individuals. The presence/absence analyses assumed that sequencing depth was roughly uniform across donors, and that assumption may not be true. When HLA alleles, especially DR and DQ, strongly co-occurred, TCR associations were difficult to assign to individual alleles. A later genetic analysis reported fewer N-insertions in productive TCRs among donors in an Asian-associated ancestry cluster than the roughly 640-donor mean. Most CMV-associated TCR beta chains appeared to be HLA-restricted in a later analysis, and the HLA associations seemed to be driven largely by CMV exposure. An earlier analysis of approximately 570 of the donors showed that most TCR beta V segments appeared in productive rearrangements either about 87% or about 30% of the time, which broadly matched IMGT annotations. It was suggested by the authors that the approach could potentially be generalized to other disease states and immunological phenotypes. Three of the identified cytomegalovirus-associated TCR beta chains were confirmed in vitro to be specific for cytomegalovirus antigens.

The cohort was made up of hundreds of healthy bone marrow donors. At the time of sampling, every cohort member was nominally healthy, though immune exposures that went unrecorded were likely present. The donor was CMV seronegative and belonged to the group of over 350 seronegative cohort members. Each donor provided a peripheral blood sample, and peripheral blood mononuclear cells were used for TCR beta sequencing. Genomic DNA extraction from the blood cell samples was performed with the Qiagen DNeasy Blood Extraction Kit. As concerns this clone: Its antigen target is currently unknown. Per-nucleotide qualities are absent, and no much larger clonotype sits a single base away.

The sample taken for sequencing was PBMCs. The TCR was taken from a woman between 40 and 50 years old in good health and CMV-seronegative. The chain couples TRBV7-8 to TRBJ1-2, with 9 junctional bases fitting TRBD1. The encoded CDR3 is CASSEKTKQGAGDYGYTF. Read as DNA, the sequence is TGTGCCAGCAGCGAAAAAACGAAACAGGGGGCTGGGGACTATGGCTACACCTTC.